This record covers a single TCR beta chain. Germline trimming cut 0 bases from V and 0 bases from J; bases unmatched to any gene: 1. Germline V gene lookup returns CDR1 ENHRY and CDR2 SYGVKD. This CDR3 comprises 16 residues. The record originates from a study of blood T cell repertoires in COVID-19. Clones were sequenced by immunoSEQ multiplex PCR, and TCRdb holds only the in-frame ones, with some missing. The repertoire holds 150,000 to 200,000 clones, with over 80% as singletons. This chain uses TRBV10-3 with TRBJ1-1; 10 bases match TRBD1. The sequenced sample was peripheral blood. The receptor was isolated from a woman in her sixties or seventies with acute or convalescent COVID-19. CDR3: CAISESTGGLNTEAFF. CDR3 coding DNA: TGTGCCATCAGTGAGTCGACAGGGGGCTTGAACACTGAAGCTTTCTTT.